This T cell receptor beta chain comes out of a study of blood T cell repertoires in COVID-19. Original processing notes: Estimated nucleated cell counts came from reference gene primer amplification. Here immunoSEQ multiplex PCR was the method, and the copy in TCRdb shows in-frame clones only, minus some. V and J calls and clone size come straight from that table; D and trimming were deduced from the DNA. The data show approximately 180,000 clones, with over 75% seen just once and approximately 11% held by the top ten. This CDR3 has 18 residues. J was trimmed by 3 bases and V by 1 base; bases with no gene match: 6. Germline CDR1 reads SGHTA; CDR2 reads FQGNSA.

This chain links TRBV7-2 with TRBJ2-1, with TRBD2 matching 13 bases. Sequencing was performed on peripheral blood. This receptor was identified in a human donor with active or convalescent COVID-19. The donor label of this sample is uncertain. CDR3 region: CASSLVARLAGGYNEQFF. The CDR3 DNA is TGTGCCAGCAGCTTAGTAGCCCGACTAGCGGGGGGCTACAATGAGCAGTTCTTC.